Sequencing of this TCR beta chain was carried out in a study of long-term antiretroviral therapy in people with HIV. Study results and limitations: Regardless of time point, clones expanded before ART dominated the repertoire.

Comments on this clone: The antigen is not known.

A v3.0 immunoSEQ assay was performed at survey level. Libraries were prepared by immunoSEQ multiplex PCR; TCRdb keeps only in-frame clonotypes and omits some of them. The sample has roughly 28,000 clones; about 93% are singletons. Germline assignment: CDR1 MGHDK and CDR2 SYGVNS. V lost 4 bases to trimming and J lost 1 base, with 13 bases between them. The CDR3 sequence is 15 residues long. All participants with HIV were treated in the United States. Material: unsorted PBMCs, obtained around 5 years after starting antiretroviral therapy. The TCR was taken from a woman aged 40-49 years with HIV. The chain employs TRBV25-1 and TRBJ2-5; D tentatively reads TRBD1 or TRBD2 (5 bases each). The CDR3 nucleotides are TGTGCCAGCAGTGCAGGGTTTGGGACCCAAGAGACCCAGTACTTC. Its translation is CASSAGFGTQETQYF.